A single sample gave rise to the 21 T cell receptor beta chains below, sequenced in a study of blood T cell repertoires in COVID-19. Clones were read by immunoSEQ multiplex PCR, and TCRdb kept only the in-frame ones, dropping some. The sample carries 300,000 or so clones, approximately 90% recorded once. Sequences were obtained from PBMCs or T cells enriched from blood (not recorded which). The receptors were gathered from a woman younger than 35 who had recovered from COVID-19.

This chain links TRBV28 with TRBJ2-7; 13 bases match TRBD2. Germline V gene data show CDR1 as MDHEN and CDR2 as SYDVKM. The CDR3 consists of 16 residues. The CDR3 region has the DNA TGTGCAGGGTCCGGGACTAGCGGGACCTCGGCCTACGAGCAGTACTTC. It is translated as CAGSGTSGTSAYEQYF. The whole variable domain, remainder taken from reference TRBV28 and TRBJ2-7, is DVKVTQSSRYLVKRTGEKVFLECVQDMDHENMFWYRQDPGLGLRLIYFSYDVKMKEKGDIPEGYSVSREKKERFSLILESASTNQTSMYLCAGSGTSGTSAYEQYFGPGTRLTVT.

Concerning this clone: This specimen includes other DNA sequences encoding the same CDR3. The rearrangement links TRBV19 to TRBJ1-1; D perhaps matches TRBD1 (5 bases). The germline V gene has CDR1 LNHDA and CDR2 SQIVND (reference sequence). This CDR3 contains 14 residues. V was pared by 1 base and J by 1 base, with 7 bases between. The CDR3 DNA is TGTGCCAGTAGTATAGGCAGGGAGAACACTGAAGCTTTCTTT. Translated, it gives CASSIGRENTEAFF.

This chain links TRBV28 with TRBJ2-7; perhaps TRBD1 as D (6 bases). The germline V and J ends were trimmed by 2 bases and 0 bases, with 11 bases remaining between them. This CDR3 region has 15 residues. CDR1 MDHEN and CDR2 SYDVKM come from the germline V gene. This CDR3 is CASSLGGPLSYEQYF. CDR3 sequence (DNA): TGTGCCAGCAGTTTAGGGGGCCCCCTCTCCTACGAGCAGTACTTC.

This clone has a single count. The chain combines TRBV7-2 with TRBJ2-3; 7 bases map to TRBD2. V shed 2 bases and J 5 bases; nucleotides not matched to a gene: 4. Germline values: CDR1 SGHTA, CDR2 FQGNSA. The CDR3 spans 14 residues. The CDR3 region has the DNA TGTGCCAGCAGCTTACGGGGAGGGCAAGATACGCAGTATTTT. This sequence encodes CASSLRGGQDTQYF.

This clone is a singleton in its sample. CDR3 coding DNA: TGTGCCAGCAGCCTGGGGGGGGCCTTCACAGATACGCAGTATTTT. This translates into CASSLGGAFTDTQYF. The J gene is TRBJ2-3, the V gene TRBV11-2; D may be TRBD2 (7 bases). The CDR3 has 15 residues. The germline gives CDR1 SGHAT, CDR2 FQNNGV. V was shortened by 5 bases and J by 2 bases, with 14 bases between the two germline ends.

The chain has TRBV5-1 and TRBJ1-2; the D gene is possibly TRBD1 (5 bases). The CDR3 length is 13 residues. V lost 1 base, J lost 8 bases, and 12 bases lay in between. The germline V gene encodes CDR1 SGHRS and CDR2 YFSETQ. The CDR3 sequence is CASSLWQGEGYTF. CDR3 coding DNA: TGCGCCAGCAGCTTGTGGCAGGGCGAGGGCTACACCTTC.

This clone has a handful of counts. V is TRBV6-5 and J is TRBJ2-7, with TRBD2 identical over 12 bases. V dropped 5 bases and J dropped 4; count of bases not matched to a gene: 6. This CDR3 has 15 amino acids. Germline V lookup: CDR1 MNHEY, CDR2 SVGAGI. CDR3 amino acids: CASSQWTSGDYEQYF. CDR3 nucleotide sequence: TGTGCCAGCAGTCAATGGACTAGCGGGGATTACGAGCAGTACTTC.

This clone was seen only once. CDR3 bases: TGTGCCAGCAGTTACGGCTTCCCCGCCAACGTCCTGACTTTC. This gives the protein CASSYGFPANVLTF. The chain recombines TRBV6-5 with TRBJ2-6; D call uncertain. Trimming took off 2 bases at V and 7 bases at J, with 9 bases between the two ends. The CDR3 is made up of 14 amino acids. Looked up from germline, CDR1 is MNHEY and CDR2 is SVGAGI.

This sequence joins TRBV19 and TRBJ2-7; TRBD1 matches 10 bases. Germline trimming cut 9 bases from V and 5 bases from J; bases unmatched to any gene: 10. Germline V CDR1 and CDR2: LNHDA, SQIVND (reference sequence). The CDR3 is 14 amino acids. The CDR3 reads CASGAGQGPHEQYF. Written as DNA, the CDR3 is TGTGCCAGCGGGGCGGGACAGGGGCCCCACGAGCAGTACTTC.

For the CDR3, the DNA is TGTGCCAGCAGCTTAACCGGCAGGGTTGATGAAAAACTGTTTTTT. It encodes CASSLTGRVDEKLFF. The V call is TRBV7-3, the J call TRBJ1-4; the D gene is possibly TRBD1 (5 bases). V lost 0 bases and J lost 6, with 11 bases in between. This CDR3 region has 15 residues. The germline V gene has CDR1 SGHTA and CDR2 FQGTGA.

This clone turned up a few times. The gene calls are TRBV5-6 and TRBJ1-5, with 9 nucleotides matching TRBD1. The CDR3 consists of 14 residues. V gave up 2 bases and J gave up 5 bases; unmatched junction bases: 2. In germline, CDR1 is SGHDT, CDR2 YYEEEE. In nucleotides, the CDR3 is TGTGCCAGCAGCTTCGGACAGGGGTATCAGCCCCAGCATTTT. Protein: CASSFGQGYQPQHF.

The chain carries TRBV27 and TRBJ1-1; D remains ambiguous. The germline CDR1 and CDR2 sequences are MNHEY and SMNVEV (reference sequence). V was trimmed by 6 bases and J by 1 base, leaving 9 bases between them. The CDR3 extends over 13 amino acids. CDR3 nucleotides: TGTGCCAGCAGCTTGGACTGGAACACTGAAGCTTTCTTT. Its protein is CASSLDWNTEAFF.

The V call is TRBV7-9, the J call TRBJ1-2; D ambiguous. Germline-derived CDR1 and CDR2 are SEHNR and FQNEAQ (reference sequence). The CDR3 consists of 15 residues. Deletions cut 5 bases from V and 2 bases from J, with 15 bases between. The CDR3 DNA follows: TGTGCCAGCAGCCCGGCTAGCGCGGCGAACTATGGCTACACCTTC. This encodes CASSPASAANYGYTF.

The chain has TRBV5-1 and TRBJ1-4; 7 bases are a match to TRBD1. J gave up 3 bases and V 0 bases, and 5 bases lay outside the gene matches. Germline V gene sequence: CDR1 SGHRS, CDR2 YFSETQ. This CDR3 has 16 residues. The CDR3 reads CASSLAFTGANEKLFF. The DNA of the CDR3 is TGCGCCAGCAGCTTGGCCTTCACAGGGGCTAATGAAAAACTGTTTTTT.

The CDR3 loop reads CASSNTPNYGYTF. CDR3 DNA: TGTGCCAGCAGCAACACACCGAACTATGGCTACACCTTC. The J gene is TRBJ1-2, the V gene TRBV5-4; no clear D. This CDR3 comprises 13 residues. Germline V gene lookup returns CDR1 SGHNT and CDR2 YYREEE (reference sequence). Trimming left V 4 bases short and J 2 bases short, with 9 bases between.

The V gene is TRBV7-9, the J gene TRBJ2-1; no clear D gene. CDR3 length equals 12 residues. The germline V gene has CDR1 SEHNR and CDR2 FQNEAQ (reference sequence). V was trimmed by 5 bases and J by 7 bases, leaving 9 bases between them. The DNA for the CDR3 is TGTGCCAGCAGCCCTTTTCTGAATGAGCAGTTCTTC. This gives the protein CASSPFLNEQFF.

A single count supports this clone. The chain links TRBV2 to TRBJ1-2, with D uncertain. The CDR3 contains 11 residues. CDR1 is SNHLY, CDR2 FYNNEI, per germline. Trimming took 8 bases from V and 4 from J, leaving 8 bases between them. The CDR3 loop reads CASGLGYGYTF. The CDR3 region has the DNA TGTGCCAGCGGACTAGGCTATGGCTACACCTTC.

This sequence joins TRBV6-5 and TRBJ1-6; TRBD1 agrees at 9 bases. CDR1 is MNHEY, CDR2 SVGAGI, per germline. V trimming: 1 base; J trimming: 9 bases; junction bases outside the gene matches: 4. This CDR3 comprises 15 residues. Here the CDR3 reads CASSYWTGEGSPLHF. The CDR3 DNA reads TGTGCCAGCAGTTACTGGACAGGGGAGGGTTCACCCCTCCACTTT.

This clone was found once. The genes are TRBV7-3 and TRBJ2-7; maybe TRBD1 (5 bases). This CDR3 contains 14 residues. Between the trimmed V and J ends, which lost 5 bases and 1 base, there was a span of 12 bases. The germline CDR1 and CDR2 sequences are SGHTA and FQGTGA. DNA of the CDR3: TGTGCCAGCAGCCCACAGGTAACTTCCTACGAGCAGTACTTC. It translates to CASSPQVTSYEQYF.

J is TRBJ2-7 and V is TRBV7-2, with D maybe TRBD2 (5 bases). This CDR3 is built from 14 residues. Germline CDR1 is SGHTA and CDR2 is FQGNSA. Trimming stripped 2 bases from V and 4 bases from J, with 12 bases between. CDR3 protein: CASSLIGNLYEQYF. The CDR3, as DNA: TGTGCCAGCAGCTTAATCGGGAATTTGTACGAGCAGTACTTC.

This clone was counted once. CDR3 in amino acids: CASSLQAGNSNQPQHF. CDR3 nucleotides: TGCGCCAGCAGCTTGCAGGCAGGGAATAGCAATCAGCCCCAGCATTTT. The V gene is TRBV5-1, the J gene TRBJ1-5; TRBD1 might be the D (5 bases). Trimming removed 1 base from V and 0 bases from J, with 11 bases in between. CDR1 SGHRS and CDR2 YFSETQ come from the germline V gene. This CDR3 spans 16 amino acids.